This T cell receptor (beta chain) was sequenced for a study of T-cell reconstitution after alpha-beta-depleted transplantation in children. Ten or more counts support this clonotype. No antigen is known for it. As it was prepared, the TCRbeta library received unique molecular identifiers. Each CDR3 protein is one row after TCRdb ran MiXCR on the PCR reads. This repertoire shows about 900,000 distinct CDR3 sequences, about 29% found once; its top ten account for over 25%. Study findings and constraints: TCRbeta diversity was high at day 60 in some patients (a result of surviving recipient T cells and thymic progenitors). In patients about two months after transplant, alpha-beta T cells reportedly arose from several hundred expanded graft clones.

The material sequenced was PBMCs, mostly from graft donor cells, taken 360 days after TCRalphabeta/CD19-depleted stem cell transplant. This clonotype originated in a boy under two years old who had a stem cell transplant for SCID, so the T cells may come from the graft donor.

DNA for the CDR3: TGTGCCAGCAAGGCCCTTGAGACCCAGTACTTC. Protein sequence: CASKALETQYF. The V gene is TRBV12-3 or TRBV12-4, the J gene TRBJ2-5; D is uncertain. The CDR3 runs to 11 residues. Between the trimmed V and J ends, which lost 7 bases and 5 bases, there was a span of 8 bases.